A single sample is the source of the 3 T cell receptor beta chains below, sequenced in a study of cytomegalovirus exposure and HLA in healthy donors. The PCR employed 60 Vbeta primers together with 13 Jbeta primers. The data were produced by immunoSEQ multiplex PCR, yet TCRdb's version contains in-frame clones alone and is incomplete. The sample lists 130,000 to 150,000 clones; 70% to 80% were seen once. Sample: PBMCs. The receptor set was obtained from a female donor in good health and CMV-seronegative.

The chain combines TRBV9 with TRBJ2-5, with 10 bases identical to TRBD2. The CDR3 has 16 residues. Unmatched junction bases numbered 6, after V lost 0 bases and J lost 4 bases. The germline gives CDR1 SGDLS, CDR2 YYNGEE. The CDR3 coding sequence is TGTGCCAGCAGCGTAGGTGGAGCGGGAGGGCGAGAGACCCAGTACTTC. Its translation is CASSVGGAGGRETQYF.

The chain joins TRBV9 to TRBJ1-2, with TRBD1 identical over 8 bases. The CDR3 loop spans 19 amino acids. V trimming: 0 bases; J trimming: 5 bases; junction bases outside the gene matches: 18. Germline loops: CDR1 SGDLS, CDR2 YYNGEE. The CDR3 reads CASSVDPEGTGKGGYGYTF. The CDR3 bases are TGTGCCAGCAGCGTAGACCCTGAAGGGACAGGCAAAGGAGGATATGGCTACACCTTC.

This clone was observed a few times. This rearrangement joins TRBV15 to TRBJ1-2, with 9 positions matching TRBD1. Germline CDR1 is LNHNV and CDR2 is YYDKDF (reference sequence). CDR3 length: 15 amino acids. V was clipped by 3 bases and J by 1 base; unmatched bases: 3. This CDR3 reads CATSRGGQGNYGYTF. The DNA of the CDR3 is TGTGCCACCAGCAGGGGGGGACAGGGTAACTATGGCTACACCTTC.